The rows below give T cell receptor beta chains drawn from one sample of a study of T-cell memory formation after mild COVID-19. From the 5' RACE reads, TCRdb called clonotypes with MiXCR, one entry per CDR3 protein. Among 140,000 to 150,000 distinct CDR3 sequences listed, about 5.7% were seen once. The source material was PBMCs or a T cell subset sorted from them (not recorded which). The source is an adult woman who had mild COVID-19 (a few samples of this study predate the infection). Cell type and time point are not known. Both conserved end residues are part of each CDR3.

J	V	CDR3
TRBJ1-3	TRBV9	CASSVEVPGGPSGNTIYF
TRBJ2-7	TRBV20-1	CSAAQGNEQYF
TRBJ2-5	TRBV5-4	CASSATSGGAGETQYF
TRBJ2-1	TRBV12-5	CASGLELEWTSVFGEQFF
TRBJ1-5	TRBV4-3	CASSQGAGRSYSNQPQHF
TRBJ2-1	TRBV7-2	CASSLVKAHSEQFF
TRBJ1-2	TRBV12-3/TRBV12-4	CASSLPWPNYGYTF
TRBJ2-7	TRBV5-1	CASSLSGTGGYEQYF
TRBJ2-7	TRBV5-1	CASSVGAGGRDEQYF
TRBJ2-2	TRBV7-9	CASSTRLAGTNTGELFF
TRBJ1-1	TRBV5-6	CASSLVYGGGEAFF
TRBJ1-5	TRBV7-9	CASSLETGANQPQHF
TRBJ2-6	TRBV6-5	CASSYSEEGANVLTF
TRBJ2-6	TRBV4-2	CASSQDQGISGANVLTF
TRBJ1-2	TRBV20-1	CSASKVSRGGYTF
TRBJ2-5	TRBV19	CASSMNIKETQYF
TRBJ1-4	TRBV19	CASATGSSDEKLFF
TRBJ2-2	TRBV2	CASRSGVNTGELFF
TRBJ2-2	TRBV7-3	CASSPLPTSGANTGELFF
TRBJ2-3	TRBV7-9	CASSLGGDSADTQYF
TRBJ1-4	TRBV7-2	CASSPTQGISEKLFF
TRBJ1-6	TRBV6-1	CASSDERRTGHSPLHF
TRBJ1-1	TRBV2	CASRNTGGTEAFF
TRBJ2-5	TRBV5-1	CASNSGTEETQYF
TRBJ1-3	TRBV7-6	CASSLGAKSTGNTIYF
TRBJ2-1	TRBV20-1	CSAREERRPLAGVNEQFF
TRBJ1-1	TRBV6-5	CASSRQGTEAFF
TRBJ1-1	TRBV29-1	CSGASLNTEAFF
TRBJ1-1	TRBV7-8	CASSSGNRGRTEAFF
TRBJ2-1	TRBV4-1	CASSPRLAVSSYNEQFF
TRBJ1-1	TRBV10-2	CASRGRGDAEAFF
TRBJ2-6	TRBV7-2	CASSFGGSGANVLTF
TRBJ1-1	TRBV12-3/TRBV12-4	CASSVGGATEAFF
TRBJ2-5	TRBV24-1	CATSAPDRPQETQYF
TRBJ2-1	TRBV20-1	CSARPRLSAYNEQFF
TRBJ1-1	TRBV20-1	CSAIPFDRGNTEAFF
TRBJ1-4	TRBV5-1	CASSLTMVATNEKLFF
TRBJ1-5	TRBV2	CASSEAKTGVGNQPQHF
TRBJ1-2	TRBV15	CATSRDRRTGLITF
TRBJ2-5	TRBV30	CALEGGMKETQYF
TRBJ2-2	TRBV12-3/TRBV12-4	CASSTPGAGAGELFF
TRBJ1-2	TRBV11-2	CASSPQGGLNYGYTF
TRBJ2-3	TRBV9	CASSVGHRTSTDTQYF
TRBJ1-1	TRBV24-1	CATSDGAGGIGGTEAFF
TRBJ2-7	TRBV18	CASSPGTGGLYEQYF
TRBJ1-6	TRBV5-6	CASSLDPLYNSPLHF
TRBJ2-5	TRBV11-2	CASSLDGKPGQKRETQYF
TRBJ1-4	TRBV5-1	CASSWPPGGAGEKLFF
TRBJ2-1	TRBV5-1	CASSADRLYNEQFF
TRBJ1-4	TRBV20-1	CSAPKGPGRPNEKLFF
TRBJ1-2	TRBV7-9	CASSLVGTGYTF